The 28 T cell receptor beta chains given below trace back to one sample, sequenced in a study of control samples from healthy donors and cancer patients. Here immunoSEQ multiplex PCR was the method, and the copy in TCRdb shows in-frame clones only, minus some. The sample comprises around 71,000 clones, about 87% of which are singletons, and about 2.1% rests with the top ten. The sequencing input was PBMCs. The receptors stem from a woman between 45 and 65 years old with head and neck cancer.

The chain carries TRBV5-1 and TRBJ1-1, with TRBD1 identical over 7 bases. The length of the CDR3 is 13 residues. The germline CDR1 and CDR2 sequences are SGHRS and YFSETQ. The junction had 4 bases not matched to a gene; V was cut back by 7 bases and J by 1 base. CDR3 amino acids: CASHDRANTEAFF. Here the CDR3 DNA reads TGCGCCAGCCACGACAGGGCGAACACTGAAGCTTTCTTT. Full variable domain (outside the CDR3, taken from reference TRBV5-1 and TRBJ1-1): KAGVTQTPRYLIKTRGQQVTLSCSPISGHRSVSWYQQTPGQGLQFLFEYFSETQRNKGNFPGRFSGRQFSNSRSEMNVSTLELGDSALYLCASHDRANTEAFFGQGTRLTVV.

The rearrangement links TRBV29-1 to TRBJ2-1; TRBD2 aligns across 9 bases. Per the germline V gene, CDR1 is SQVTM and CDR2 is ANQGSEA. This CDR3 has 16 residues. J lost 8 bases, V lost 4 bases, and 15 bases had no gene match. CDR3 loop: CSVVAGETGAFYEQFF. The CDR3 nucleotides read TGCAGCGTTGTAGCGGGGGAAACGGGGGCCTTCTATGAGCAGTTCTTC.

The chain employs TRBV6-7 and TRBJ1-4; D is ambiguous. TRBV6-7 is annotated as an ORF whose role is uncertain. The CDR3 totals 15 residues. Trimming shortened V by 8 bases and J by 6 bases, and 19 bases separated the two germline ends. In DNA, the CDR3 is TGTGCCAGCCCTATCGACTTTGCTTGGGATGAAAAACTGTTTTTT. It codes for CASPIDFAWDEKLFF.

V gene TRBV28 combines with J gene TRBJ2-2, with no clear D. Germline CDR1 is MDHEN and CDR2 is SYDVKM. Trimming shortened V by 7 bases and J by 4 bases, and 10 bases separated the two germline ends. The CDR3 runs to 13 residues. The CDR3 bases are TGTGCCAGCAAAGGGCAGTTCACCGGGGAGCTGTTTTTT. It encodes CASKGQFTGELFF.

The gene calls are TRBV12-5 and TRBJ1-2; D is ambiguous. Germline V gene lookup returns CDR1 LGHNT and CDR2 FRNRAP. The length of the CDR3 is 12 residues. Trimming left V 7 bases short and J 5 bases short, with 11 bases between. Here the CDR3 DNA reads TGTGCTAGTGCCCTCGAGAGATATGGCTACACCTTC. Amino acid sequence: CASALERYGYTF.

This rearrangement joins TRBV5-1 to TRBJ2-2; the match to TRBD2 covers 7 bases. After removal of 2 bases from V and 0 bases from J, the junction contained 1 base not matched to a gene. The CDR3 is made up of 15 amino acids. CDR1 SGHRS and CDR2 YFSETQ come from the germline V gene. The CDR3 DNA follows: TGCGCCAGCAGCTTAGGACTAGCGAACACCGGGGAGCTGTTTTTT. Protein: CASSLGLANTGELFF.

DNA for the CDR3: TGTGCCAGCAGTTTAGAAAACACAGATACGCAGTATTTT. Translated, it gives CASSLENTDTQYF. The chain has TRBV28 and TRBJ2-3, with D uncertain. Per germline, CDR1 MDHEN and CDR2 SYDVKM. The CDR3 is 13 amino acids. V was trimmed by 2 bases and J by 2 bases, leaving 5 bases between them.

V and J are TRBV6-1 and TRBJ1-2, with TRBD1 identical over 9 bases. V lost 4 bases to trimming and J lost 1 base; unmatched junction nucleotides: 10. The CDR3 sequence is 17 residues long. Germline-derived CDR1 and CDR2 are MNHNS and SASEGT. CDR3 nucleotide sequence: TGTGCCAGCAGTGTTAGGGGACAGGGCCTATTTAACTATGGCTACACCTTC. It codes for CASSVRGQGLFNYGYTF.

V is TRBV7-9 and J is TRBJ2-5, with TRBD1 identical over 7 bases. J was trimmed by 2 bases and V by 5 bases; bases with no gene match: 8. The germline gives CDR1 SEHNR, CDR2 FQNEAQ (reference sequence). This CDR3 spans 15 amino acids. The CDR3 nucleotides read TGTGCCAGCAGCCGCGAGCGGACAGGACAAGAGACCCAGTACTTC. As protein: CASSRERTGQETQYF. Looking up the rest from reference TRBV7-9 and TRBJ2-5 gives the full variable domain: DTGVSQNPRHKITKRGQNVTFRCDPISEHNRLYWYRQTLGQGPEFLTYFQNEAQLEKSRLLSDRFSAERPKGSFSTLEIQRTEQGDSAMYLCASSRERTGQETQYFGPGTRLLVL.

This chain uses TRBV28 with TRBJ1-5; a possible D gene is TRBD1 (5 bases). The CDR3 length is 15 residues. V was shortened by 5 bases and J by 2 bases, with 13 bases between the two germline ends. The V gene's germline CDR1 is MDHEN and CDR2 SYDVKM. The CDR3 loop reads CASSILRDGNQPQHF. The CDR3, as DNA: TGTGCCAGCAGTATACTCAGGGACGGCAATCAGCCCCAGCATTTT.

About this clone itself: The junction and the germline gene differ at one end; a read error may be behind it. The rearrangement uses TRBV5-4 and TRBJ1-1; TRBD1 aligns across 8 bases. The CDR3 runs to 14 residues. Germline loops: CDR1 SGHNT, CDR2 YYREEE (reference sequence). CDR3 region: CASSKGLGQGERDF. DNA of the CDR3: TGTGCCAGCAGCAAGGGTTTAGGACAGGGTGAGCGAGACTTT. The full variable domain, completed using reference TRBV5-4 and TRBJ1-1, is ETGVTQSPTHLIKTRGQQVTLRCSSQSGHNTVSWYQQALGQGPQFIFQYYREEENGRGNFPPRFSGLQFPNYSSELNVNALELDDSALYLCASSKGLGQGERDFGQGTRLTVV.

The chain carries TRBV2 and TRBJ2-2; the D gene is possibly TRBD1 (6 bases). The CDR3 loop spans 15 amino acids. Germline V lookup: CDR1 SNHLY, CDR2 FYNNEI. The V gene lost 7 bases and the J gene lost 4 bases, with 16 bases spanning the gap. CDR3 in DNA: TGTGCCAGCAACATCGACAGGATCCGCACCGGGGAGCTGTTTTTT. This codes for CASNIDRIRTGELFF.

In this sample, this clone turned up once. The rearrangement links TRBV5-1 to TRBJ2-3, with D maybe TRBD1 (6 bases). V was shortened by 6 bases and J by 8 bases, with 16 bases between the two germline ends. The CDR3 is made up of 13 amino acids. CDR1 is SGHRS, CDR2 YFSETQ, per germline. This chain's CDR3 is CASNPLTGSTQYF. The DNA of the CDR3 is TGCGCCAGCAACCCTTTGACAGGTAGTACGCAGTATTTT.

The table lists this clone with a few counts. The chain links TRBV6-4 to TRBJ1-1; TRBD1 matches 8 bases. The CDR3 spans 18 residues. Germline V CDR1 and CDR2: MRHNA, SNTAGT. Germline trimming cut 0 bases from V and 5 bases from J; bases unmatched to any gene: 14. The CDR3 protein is CASSDSKWDRPRRTEAFF. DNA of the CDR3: TGTGCCAGCAGTGACTCGAAATGGGACAGGCCTAGAAGGACTGAAGCTTTCTTT.

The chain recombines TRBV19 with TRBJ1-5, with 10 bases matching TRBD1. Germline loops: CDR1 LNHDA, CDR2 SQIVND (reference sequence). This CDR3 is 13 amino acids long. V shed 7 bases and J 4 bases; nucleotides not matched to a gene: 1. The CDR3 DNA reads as TGTGCCAGTATGGGACAGGGGAATCAGCCCCAGCATTTT. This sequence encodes CASMGQGNQPQHF.

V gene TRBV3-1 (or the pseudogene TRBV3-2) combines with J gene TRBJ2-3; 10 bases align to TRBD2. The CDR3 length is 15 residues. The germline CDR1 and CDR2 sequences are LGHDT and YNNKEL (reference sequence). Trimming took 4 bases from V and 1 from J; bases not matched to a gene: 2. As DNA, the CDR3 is TGTGCCAGCAGCCCTAGCGGGGGAGGCACAGATACGCAGTATTTT. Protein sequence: CASSPSGGGTDTQYF.

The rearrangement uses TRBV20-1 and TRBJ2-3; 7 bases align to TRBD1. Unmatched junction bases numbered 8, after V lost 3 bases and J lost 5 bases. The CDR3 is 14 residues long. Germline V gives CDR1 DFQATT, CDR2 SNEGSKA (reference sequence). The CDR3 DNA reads TGCAGTGCTAGTGACAGGGTCGGAATAGATACGCAGTATTTT. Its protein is CSASDRVGIDTQYF.

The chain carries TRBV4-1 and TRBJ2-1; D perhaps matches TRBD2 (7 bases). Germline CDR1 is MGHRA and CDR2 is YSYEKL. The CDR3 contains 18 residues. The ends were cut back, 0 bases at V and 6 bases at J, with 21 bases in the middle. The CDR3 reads CASSQDTLGGGGSNEQFF. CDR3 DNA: TGCGCCAGCAGCCAAGACACCCTCGGGGGCGGGGGCTCCAATGAGCAGTTCTTC.

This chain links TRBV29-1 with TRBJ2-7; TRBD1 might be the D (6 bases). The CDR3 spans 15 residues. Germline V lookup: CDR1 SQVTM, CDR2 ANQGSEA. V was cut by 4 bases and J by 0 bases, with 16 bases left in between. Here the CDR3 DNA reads TGCAGCGTTGGTGACAGGTCGTTTAGCTCCTACGAGCAGTACTTC. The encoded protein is CSVGDRSFSSYEQYF.

The CDR3 region is CATSRGKGASNQPQHF. The CDR3 DNA is TGTGCCACCAGCAGAGGGAAGGGGGCGAGCAATCAGCCCCAGCATTTT. The V call is TRBV15, the J call TRBJ1-5; 7 nucleotides line up with TRBD1. The V gene's germline CDR1 is LNHNV and CDR2 YYDKDF (reference sequence). CDR3 length equals 16 residues. Unmatched junction bases numbered 4, after V lost 1 base and J lost 1 base.

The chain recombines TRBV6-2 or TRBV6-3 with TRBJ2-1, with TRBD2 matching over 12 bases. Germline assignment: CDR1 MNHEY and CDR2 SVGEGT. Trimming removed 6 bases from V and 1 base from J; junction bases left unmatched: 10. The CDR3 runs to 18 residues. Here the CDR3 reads CASSPTSGGRDSYNEQFF. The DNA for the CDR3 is TGTGCCAGCAGCCCGACTAGCGGGGGCCGCGATTCCTACAATGAGCAGTTCTTC.

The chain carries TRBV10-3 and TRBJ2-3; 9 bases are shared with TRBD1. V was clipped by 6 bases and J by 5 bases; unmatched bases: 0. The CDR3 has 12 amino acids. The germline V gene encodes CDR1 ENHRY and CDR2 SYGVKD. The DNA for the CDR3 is TGTGCCATCAGGGGACAGGGAGATACGCAGTATTTT. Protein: CAIRGQGDTQYF.

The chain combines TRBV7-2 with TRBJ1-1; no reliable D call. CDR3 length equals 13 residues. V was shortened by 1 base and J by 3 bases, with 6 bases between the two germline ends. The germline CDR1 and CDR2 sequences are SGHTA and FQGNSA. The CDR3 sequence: CASSLGSYTEAFF. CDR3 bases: TGTGCCAGCAGCTTAGGATCTTACACTGAAGCTTTCTTT.

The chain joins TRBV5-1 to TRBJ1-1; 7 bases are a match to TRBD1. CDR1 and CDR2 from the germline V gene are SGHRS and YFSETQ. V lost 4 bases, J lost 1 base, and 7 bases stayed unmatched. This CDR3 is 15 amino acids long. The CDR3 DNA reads TGCGCCAGCAGCGGGAGACAGGGCGGGAACACTGAAGCTTTCTTT. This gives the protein CASSGRQGGNTEAFF.

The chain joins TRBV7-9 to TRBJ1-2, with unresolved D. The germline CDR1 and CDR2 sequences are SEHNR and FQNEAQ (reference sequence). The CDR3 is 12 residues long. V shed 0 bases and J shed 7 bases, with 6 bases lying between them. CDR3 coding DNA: TGTGCCAGCAGCTTAGCTAAGGGTGGCTACACCTTC. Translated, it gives CASSLAKGGYTF.

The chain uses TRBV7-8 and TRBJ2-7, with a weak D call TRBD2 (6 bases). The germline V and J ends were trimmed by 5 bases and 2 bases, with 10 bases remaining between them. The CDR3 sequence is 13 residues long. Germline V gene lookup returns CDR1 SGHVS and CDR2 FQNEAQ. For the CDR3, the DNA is TGTGCCAGCAGCGGCGGGGTTCCCTACGAGCAGTACTTC. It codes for CASSGGVPYEQYF.

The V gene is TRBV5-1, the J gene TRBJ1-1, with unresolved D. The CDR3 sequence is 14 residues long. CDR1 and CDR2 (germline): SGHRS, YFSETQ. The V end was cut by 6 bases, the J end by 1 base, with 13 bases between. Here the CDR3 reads CASTGMSANTEAFF. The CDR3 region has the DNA TGCGCCAGCACTGGGATGTCTGCGAACACTGAAGCTTTCTTT.

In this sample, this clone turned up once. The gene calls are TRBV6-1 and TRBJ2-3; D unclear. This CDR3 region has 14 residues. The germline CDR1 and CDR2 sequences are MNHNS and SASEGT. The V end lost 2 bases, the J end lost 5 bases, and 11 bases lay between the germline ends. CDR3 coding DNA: TGTGCCAGCAGTGAAAGGGCGTGGGGAGATACGCAGTATTTT. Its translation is CASSERAWGDTQYF.